Below are 31 T cell receptor beta chains sequenced from a single sample in a study of graft-versus-host responses after intestinal transplantation. Antigens for these TCRs are unknown. Method: immunoSEQ multiplex PCR; TCRdb's copy keeps in-frame clones and lacks some. This table holds roughly 120,000 clones, 80% to 95% found once. Sample: unstimulated CD4+ T cells sorted from spleen or lymph node cells, taken before intestinal transplant. The source of these receptors is a human donor who received an intestinal transplant.

This clone was seen more than once but under ten times. CDR3 sequence reads: CASSSQGRNTGELFF. DNA for the CDR3: TGTGCCAGCAGCTCACAGGGGCGGAACACCGGGGAGCTGTTTTTT. This chain uses TRBV6-6 with TRBJ2-2; 7 positions match TRBD1. CDR1 is MNHNY and CDR2 is SVGAGI in the germline V gene (reference sequence). The CDR3 extends over 15 amino acids. V was pared by 6 bases and J by 1 base, with 5 bases of the junction left unmatched.

V and J are TRBV5-1 and TRBJ1-1; weak D call: TRBD1 (6 bases). Per germline, CDR1 SGHRS and CDR2 YFSETQ. V was shortened by 4 bases and J by 6 bases, with 16 bases between the two germline ends. CDR3 length equals 14 residues. This CDR3 is CASSGGQSGAEAFF. The CDR3 DNA reads TGCGCCAGCAGCGGTGGACAGTCGGGCGCTGAAGCTTTCTTT.

The gene calls are TRBV27 and TRBJ2-7; D is tentatively TRBD1 or TRBD2 (5 bases each). V lost 3 bases, J lost 3 bases, and 15 bases lay in between. This CDR3 has 15 residues. Germline values: CDR1 MNHEY, CDR2 SMNVEV (reference sequence). CDR3 in DNA: TGTGCCAGCAGTTTCTCCGGGACGGAAGGCTACGAGCAGTACTTC. Translation gives CASSFSGTEGYEQYF.

The chain couples TRBV6-4 to TRBJ2-5; 8 nucleotides agree with TRBD2. The CDR3 is 16 amino acids. CDR1 is MRHNA, CDR2 SNTAGT, per germline. J gave up 4 bases and V 6 bases, and 13 bases lay outside the gene matches. CDR3 nucleotides: TGTGCCAGCAGACCTGAGGGGACTAGTCGAGCAGAGACCCAGTACTTC. As protein: CASRPEGTSRAETQYF.

This chain connects TRBV6-1 to TRBJ2-2; D possibly matches TRBD1 or TRBD2 (7 bases each). Per the germline V gene, CDR1 is MNHNS and CDR2 is SASEGT. V was shortened by 4 bases and J by 0 bases, with 15 bases between the two germline ends. The CDR3 totals 17 residues. In DNA form, the CDR3 reads TGTGCCAGCAGTGTCAGGGGGGGACAGCCGAACACCGGGGAGCTGTTTTTT. This sequence encodes CASSVRGGQPNTGELFF.

The chain combines TRBV6-1 with TRBJ1-4; 7 bases line up with TRBD1. This CDR3 has 15 amino acids. After removal of 8 bases from V and 7 bases from J, the junction contained 13 bases not matched to a gene. Germline assignment: CDR1 MNHNS and CDR2 SASEGT. The CDR3 DNA sequence: TGTGCCAGCCTGACCCTAAGGGGGCTAACTGAAAAACTGTTTTTT. As protein: CASLTLRGLTEKLFF.

V usage is TRBV27 and J usage is TRBJ1-5; no clear D gene. The germline V and J ends were trimmed by 4 bases and 4 bases, with 11 bases remaining between them. The V gene's germline CDR1 is MNHEY and CDR2 SMNVEV (reference sequence). The CDR3 has 14 amino acids. CDR3 in amino acids: CASSYGDGNQPQHF. As DNA, the CDR3 is TGTGCCAGCAGTTACGGGGATGGGAATCAGCCCCAGCATTTT.

V usage is TRBV6-5 and J usage is TRBJ1-4, with D possibly being TRBD1 (6 bases). The CDR3 loop spans 15 amino acids. Trimming removed 2 bases from V and 7 bases from J, with 14 bases in between. CDR1 MNHEY and CDR2 SVGAGI come from the germline V gene. Here the CDR3 DNA reads TGTGCCAGCAGTTACGCGAGGGGGTTTGGTGAAAAACTGTTTTTT. It translates to CASSYARGFGEKLFF.

The CDR3 bases are TGTGCCAGCAGCCTTAGGGGGGCCAGTCAGCCCCAGCATTTT. It translates to CASSLRGASQPQHF. The rearrangement joins TRBV7-9 to TRBJ1-5, with D possibly matching TRBD1 (6 bases). The V end lost 5 bases, the J end lost 6 bases, and 14 bases lay between the germline ends. Germline loops: CDR1 SEHNR, CDR2 FQNEAQ (reference sequence). This CDR3 comprises 14 residues.

This chain joins TRBV6-6 and TRBJ2-7; the D gene could be TRBD1 or TRBD2 (6 bases each). Trimming left V 6 bases short and J 0 bases short, with 15 bases between. Per the germline V gene, CDR1 is MNHNY and CDR2 is SVGAGI (reference sequence). This CDR3 comprises 15 residues. The CDR3 coding sequence is TGTGCCAGCAGACTGGTAGGGGGGAGCTCCTACGAGCAGTACTTC. Protein sequence: CASRLVGGSSYEQYF.

The chain has TRBV19 and TRBJ2-3, with 10 bases that match TRBD2. The V segment lost 9 bases and the J segment 4 bases; nucleotides outside the gene matches: 7. Looked up from germline, CDR1 is LNHDA and CDR2 is SQIVND (reference sequence). The CDR3 contains 14 residues. CDR3 sequence (DNA): TGTGCCAGCCAAAGCGGGAGGGCCGCAGATACGCAGTATTTT. It is translated as CASQSGRAADTQYF.

The chain couples TRBV6-6 to TRBJ2-5, with a possible D match to TRBD1 (6 bases). This CDR3 spans 15 amino acids. V shed 2 bases and J shed 1 base, with 11 bases lying between them. From germline, CDR1 is MNHNY and CDR2 SVGAGI (reference sequence). CDR3 nucleotides: TGTGCCAGCAGTTACGGGAAACAGGGCCAAGAGACCCAGTACTTC. Amino acids: CASSYGKQGQETQYF.

V usage is TRBV9 and J usage is TRBJ2-7; D is tentatively TRBD1 or TRBD2 (5 bases each). The CDR3 consists of 17 residues. V dropped 0 bases and J dropped 1 base, with 17 bases sitting between them. The germline V gene has CDR1 SGDLS and CDR2 YYNGEE. This CDR3 reads CASSVGFRDPPSYEQYF. The CDR3 region has the DNA TGTGCCAGCAGCGTAGGCTTCCGGGACCCGCCGTCCTACGAGCAGTACTTC.

The chain carries TRBV18 and TRBJ2-2; D ambiguous. Trimming stripped 1 base from V and 0 bases from J, with 6 bases between. Germline V gene data show CDR1 as KGHSH and CDR2 as LQKENI. The CDR3 is 15 residues long. The CDR3 coding sequence is TGTGCCAGCTCACCACAAAGCGCGAACACCGGGGAGCTGTTTTTT. This translates into CASSPQSANTGELFF. Based on the CDR3 plus reference TRBV18 and TRBJ2-2, the full variable domain is NAGVMQNPRHLVRRRGQEARLRCSPMKGHSHVYWYRQLPEEGLKFMVYLQKENIIDESGMPKERFSAEFPKEGPSILRIQQVVRGDSAAYFCASSPQSANTGELFFGEGSRLTVL.

The chain carries TRBV28 and TRBJ2-6, with D tentatively TRBD2 (5 bases). Trimming shortened V by 1 base and J by 0 bases, and 22 bases separated the two germline ends. The CDR3 runs to 21 residues. Germline CDR1 reads MDHEN; CDR2 reads SYDVKM. The CDR3, as DNA: TGTGCCAGCAGTTTATTAAGTAGGAGGTTTCAAATTAACTCTGGGGCCAACGTCCTGACTTTC. As protein: CASSLLSRRFQINSGANVLTF.

The chain is built from TRBV30 and TRBJ2-7; D gene ambiguous. V dropped 4 bases and J dropped 0 bases, with 13 bases sitting between them. The CDR3 consists of 14 residues. Germline CDR1 GTSNPN, CDR2 SVGIG (reference sequence). CDR3 sequence: CAWIPRRSSYEQYF. The CDR3 nucleotides are TGTGCCTGGATTCCCCGGCGAAGCTCCTACGAGCAGTACTTC.

J is TRBJ1-1 and V is TRBV10-3; D is perhaps TRBD1 (6 bases). Trimming shortened V by 0 bases and J by 5 bases, and 10 bases separated the two germline ends. Germline V lookup: CDR1 ENHRY, CDR2 SYGVKD. The CDR3 spans 14 residues. The CDR3 DNA follows: TGTGCCATCAGTGAGTCGAAGGGGGTGACTGAAGCTTTCTTT. Protein sequence: CAISESKGVTEAFF.

The gene calls are TRBV5-4 and TRBJ2-7; 14 bases map to TRBD2. The CDR3 has 17 residues. Germline CDR1 is SGHNT and CDR2 is YYREEE (reference sequence). The V and J ends lost 4 bases and 1 base, in that order; junction bases with no gene match: 7. CDR3 protein: CASSLGLAGDPSYEQYF. The CDR3, as DNA: TGTGCCAGCAGCCTGGGACTAGCGGGAGATCCTTCCTACGAGCAGTACTTC. Full variable domain (rest looked up from reference TRBV5-4 and TRBJ2-7): ETGVTQSPTHLIKTRGQQVTLRCSSQSGHNTVSWYQQALGQGPQFIFQYYREEENGRGNFPPRFSGLQFPNYSSELNVNALELDDSALYLCASSLGLAGDPSYEQYFGPGTRLTVT.

Concerning this clone itself: One junction end disagrees with the germline gene, perhaps due to a read error. The rearrangement links TRBV7-7 to TRBJ2-5; a possible D gene is TRBD2 (6 bases). The CDR3 has 16 residues. Germline V gene data show CDR1 as SSHAT and CDR2 as FNYEAQ (reference sequence). The CDR3: CASSSEPGLISGTQYF. CDR3 coding DNA: TGTGCTAGCAGCTCCGAACCGGGACTTATATCGGGGACCCAGTACTTC.

The V gene is TRBV28, the J gene TRBJ1-2; D is perhaps TRBD1 (5 bases). Per the germline V gene, CDR1 is MDHEN and CDR2 is SYDVKM. The CDR3 is 14 amino acids. The V gene lost 2 bases and the J gene lost 3 bases, with 10 bases spanning the gap. Here the CDR3 reads CASSLRGRDYGYTF. The CDR3 DNA sequence: TGTGCCAGCAGTTTAAGGGGACGTGACTATGGCTACACCTTC.

In nucleotides, the CDR3 is TGTGCCAGCAGTTCCCAGCGGGAGGGCCCCTACGAGCAGTACTTC. It translates to CASSSQREGPYEQYF. This chain links TRBV27 with TRBJ2-7; 10 positions match TRBD2. V gave up 4 bases and J gave up 2 bases; unmatched junction bases: 5. The CDR3 covers 15 residues. CDR1 and CDR2 (germline): MNHEY, SMNVEV (reference sequence).

V is TRBV6-1 and J is TRBJ1-1, with 7 bases fitting TRBD1. The CDR3 covers 14 residues. The J segment lost 5 bases and the V segment lost 6 bases, leaving 9 bases of the junction unmatched. Looked up from germline, CDR1 is MNHNS and CDR2 is SASEGT. CDR3 DNA: TGTGCCAGCAGGCTGACAGGGAGGAAGACTGAAGCTTTCTTT. Translating gives CASRLTGRKTEAFF.

The V gene is TRBV6-1, the J gene TRBJ1-3, with D uncertain. The length of the CDR3 is 15 residues. Germline V gene lookup returns CDR1 MNHNS and CDR2 SASEGT. V was cut by 5 bases and J by 0 bases, with 11 bases left in between. The CDR3, as DNA: TGTGCCAGCAGTCGGACGGGAAGCTCTGGAAACACCATATATTTT. It codes for CASSRTGSSGNTIYF.

The V gene is TRBV10-3, the J gene TRBJ1-2; possible D gene TRBD1, 5 bases. The ends were cut back, 6 bases at V and 4 bases at J, with 18 bases in the middle. The CDR3 is made up of 15 amino acids. Germline V gene sequence: CDR1 ENHRY, CDR2 SYGVKD. Here the CDR3 DNA reads TGTGCCATCAGCCTCCCCGGGGCGAAGGGCTATGGCTACACCTTC. The encoded protein is CAISLPGAKGYGYTF.

The CDR3 region is CASSYRDGWTGYTF. DNA of the CDR3: TGTGCCAGCAGTTACAGGGACGGATGGACTGGCTACACCTTC. The chain links TRBV6-6 to TRBJ1-2; tentative D call: TRBD1 (5 bases). The germline V gene has CDR1 MNHNY and CDR2 SVGAGI (reference sequence). The CDR3 totals 14 residues. V was clipped by 2 bases and J by 7 bases, with 14 bases between them.

This clone was counted a single time. The V call is TRBV2, the J call TRBJ2-1, with D hard to call. Germline lookup yields CDR1 SNHLY and CDR2 FYNNEI. This CDR3 has 10 amino acids. V was trimmed by 3 bases and J by 16 bases, leaving 10 bases between them. CDR3 amino acids: CASSEAAPFF. The CDR3 nucleotides are TGTGCCAGCAGTGAGGCGGCCCCCTTCTTC. The entire variable domain, with the rest obtained from reference TRBV2 and TRBJ2-1, is as follows: EPEVTQTPSHQVTQMGQEVILRCVPISNHLYFYWYRQILGQKVEFLVSFYNNEISEKSEIFDDQFSVERPDGSNFTLKIRSTKLEDSAMYFCASSEAAPFFGPGTRLTVL.

The chain couples TRBV5-1 to TRBJ1-1; D not certain. Germline CDR1 SGHRS, CDR2 YFSETQ. The CDR3 loop spans 13 amino acids. Trimming took 2 bases from V and 8 from J, leaving 13 bases between them. The DNA of the CDR3 is TGCGCCAGCAGCTTTCCGGGAAAGCTGGAAGCTTTCTTT. Amino acid sequence: CASSFPGKLEAFF.

The rearrangement joins TRBV6-5 to TRBJ2-1; TRBD2 matches 10 bases. The V and J ends lost 6 bases and 4 bases, in that order; junction bases with no gene match: 6. Germline V lookup: CDR1 MNHEY, CDR2 SVGAGI. The CDR3 loop spans 15 amino acids. As DNA, the CDR3 is TGTGCCAGCAGCTACACTAGCGGGGAGTACAATGAGCAGTTCTTC. Encoded protein: CASSYTSGEYNEQFF.

The gene calls are TRBV9 and TRBJ2-1; TRBD2 agrees at 14 bases. V lost 4 bases, J lost 8 bases, and 14 bases stayed unmatched. CDR1 and CDR2 (germline): SGDLS, YYNGEE. The CDR3 consists of 18 residues. CDR3 protein: CASSPYAPGTSGGDEQFF. The CDR3 coding sequence is TGTGCCAGCAGCCCGTATGCCCCCGGGACTAGCGGGGGAGATGAGCAGTTCTTC.

The gene calls are TRBV28 and TRBJ2-7; D gene unclear. Trimming left V 3 bases short and J 2 bases short, with 11 bases between. The CDR3 covers 14 residues. Germline lookup yields CDR1 MDHEN and CDR2 SYDVKM. The CDR3 sequence is CASSLSRLTYEQYF. The CDR3, as DNA: TGTGCCAGCAGTTTGAGTCGGCTTACCTACGAGCAGTACTTC.

This CDR3 is CASSLGDQPQHF. CDR3 DNA sequence: TGTGCCAGCAGCTTGGGGGATCAGCCCCAGCATTTT. This rearrangement joins TRBV5-6 to TRBJ1-5; D gene unclear. The CDR3 has 12 residues. CDR1 is SGHDT, CDR2 YYEEEE, per germline. V lost 0 bases, J lost 5 bases, and 3 bases lay in between.